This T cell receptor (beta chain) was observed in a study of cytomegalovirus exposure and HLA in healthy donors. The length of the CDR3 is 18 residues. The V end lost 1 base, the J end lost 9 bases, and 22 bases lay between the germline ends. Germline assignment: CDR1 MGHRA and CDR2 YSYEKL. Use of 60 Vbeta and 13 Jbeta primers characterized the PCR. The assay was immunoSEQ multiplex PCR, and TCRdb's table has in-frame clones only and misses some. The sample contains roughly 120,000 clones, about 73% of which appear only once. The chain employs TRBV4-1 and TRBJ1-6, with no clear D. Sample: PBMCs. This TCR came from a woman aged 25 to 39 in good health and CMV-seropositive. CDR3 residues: CASSQVNMGFLSGSPLHF. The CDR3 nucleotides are TGCGCCAGCAGCCAAGTAAATATGGGTTTTTTGTCGGGTTCACCCCTCCACTTT.